This T cell receptor beta chain was retrieved from a study of shared clonotypes between healthy human individuals (dated by TCRdb to about 2020). The study in broad terms: The cohort comprised a couple of women and three men aged 18 to 49 years. Each donor's leukapheresis produced roughly between about 0.8 and 8.9 billion PBMCs. Blood TCR repertoires of five healthy adults were deeply sequenced to estimate repertoire size and the extent of clonotype sharing between individuals. For each donor, three plates each were used for CD4 naive and CD4 memory, two plates were used for CD8 naive, and one plate was used for CD8 memory. Different laboratories and diverse techniques were used to prepare libraries and sequence TCR repertoires, to increase sequencing depth and limit assay-specific biases. General conclusions and limits of the study: About 5% of naive CD4, roughly 3.5% of naive CD8, approximately 2% of memory CD4, and 0.35% to 0.4% of memory CD8 clonotypes were shared across several donors. Sampling was limited to blood, and TCR repertoires in tissue likely differ from TCR repertoires in blood. Because the study included a small number of donors, the genetic and exposure-history diversity represented was limited. Rarefaction of sorted-subset datasets indicated incomplete sequencing despite the large sequencing depth. Compared with non-shared clonotypes, clonotypes shared by all four sorted-subset donors had higher generation probabilities. Larger estimated clonotype richness was generally found for naive subsets than for memory subsets. Pairwise subsampling indicated that sequencing depth was expected to affect the degree of clonotype sharing among donors.

Healthy HIV-negative adults with no recently reported acute infections or vaccinations were included as donors. Every donor was a Caucasian adult living in Nashville, Tennessee, USA. CD4+ T cells were enriched by magnetic negative selection; naive cells were then positively selected on CD45RA, and the negative fraction formed the memory subset. Blood was obtained by leukapheresis, after which PBMCs were separated by Ficoll-Histopaque density gradient centrifugation and cryopreserved in liquid nitrogen vapor phase. Analytical flow cytometry was used to check the purity and quantity of each magnetically sorted T cell population. Each sorted fraction had its genomic DNA isolated and then quantified by UV absorbance on a Nanodrop 2000c. In regard to this clone: Its cognate antigen has yet to be identified. No base quality information exists; no much larger clone differs at one position.

Using the deep immunoSEQ assay, TCR CDR3 regions were amplified from genomic DNA by multiplex PCR. Genomic DNA extracted from each cell subset was distributed evenly over all wells of several immunoSEQ 96-well plates, and each plate served as one replicate. For sorted subsets, around 200 ng genomic DNA, equal to about 30,000 T cell genomes, was loaded into each replicate PCR. Purified libraries were measured with a Qubit 3.0 fluorometer, size-checked on a Bioanalyzer 2100, and measured again with the KAPA Library Quantification kit. Every immunoSEQ 96-well plate was sequenced on a dedicated single-read 150-cycle Illumina NextSeq 550 flow cell. The paper's processing steps were these. Because the immunoSEQ output included only junctional sequences and no quality scores, the filtering could not be the same as the filtering used for full-length reads. Sequences were annotated with PyIR, a Python wrapper for IgBLAST v1.9, and V/J genes and CDR3 were assigned using IMGT germline references. Reads with weak V/J assignments (E-value above 1e-6), missing CDR3, stop codons, out-of-frame junctions, or ambiguous translated residues were removed. A V3J clonotype was defined by an identical inferred V gene, J gene, and CDR3 amino acid sequence. To compute the percentage overlap between repertoires, the number of shared unique clonotypes was divided by the size of the smaller repertoire. Repertoire richness was assessed with RTK rarefaction, the Chao1 estimator, and Recon v2.1 estimates of unobserved clonotypes. Generation probabilities were computed with OLGA for all TCRbeta clonotypes obtained by the gDNA method from four donors. As stored in TCRdb, this immuneACCESS dataset retains in-frame rearrangements with V and J assigned. A fraction of the clones does not appear; measured against another copy, unresolved V genes explain less than half of the discrepancy, and the remainder lacks a known reason. V, J and clone size derive from that table, while D and trimming were established from the DNA sequence. The sample table shows about 2.4 million clones, and about 92% are seen once. The ten largest clones take up over 0.12% of the sample.

Taken from cysteine to phenylalanine, the CDR3 has 15 residues. Only the CDR3 DNA is retained, 45 bases long and in frame from the first base. V and J are truncated by 0 bases and 5 bases respectively, leaving an intervening sequence of 13 bases. This sequence originates from a man aged 18 to 30 in good health. Recombination joined TRBV23-1 with TRBJ2-5, with the identity of the D gene unclear. TRBV23-1 is placed among ORFs of uncertain function. Material: naive CD4+ T cells sorted from blood. The meaning of the sample's cell subset or site label: CD45RA+ positively selected. Here is the DNA: TGCGCCAGCAGTCAATCCCCTCTATATGTCGAGACCCAGTACTTC. The encoded protein is CASSQSPLYVETQYF.